This TCR beta chain originates from a study of blood T cells in healthy people across ages. CDR1 is LGHDT, CDR2 YNNKEL, per germline (reference sequence). This CDR3 has 13 amino acids. Comments on this clonotype: The antigen is undetermined.

Study-wide results and caveats: The fall in TCR beta diversity per million T cells was roughly linear with age.

Primed by a sample-barcoded 5' primer and a J-beta primer mix, a second PCR proceeded for about 7 to 11 cycles. TCRdb fed the 5' RACE reads into MiXCR, producing one record per CDR3 protein. The table records some 1,000,000 distinct CDR3 sequences, approximately 25% of them present only once. This same sample was also taken into another study, of T cells of mothers and their children. From that paper: Donation was provided by three healthy Caucasian mothers along with their six children.

The chain is built from TRBV3-1 and TRBJ2-5, with D unresolved. The assigned J gene may be wrong: the sequence end matches TRBJ2-1 better. Sequenced input: blood. The TCR sequence derives from a girl aged 2-10 years in good health. CDR3 region: CASSQGPRNEQFF. CDR3 DNA: TGTGCCAGCAGCCAGGGTCCGAGAAATGAGCAGTTCTTC.